A single sample is the source of the 5 T cell receptor beta chains below, sequenced in a study of low-dose radiotherapy and immunotherapy resistance in tumors. Covering alpha and beta chains, TRAV- and TRBV-specific primers were used for the first-strand cDNA. TCRs were amplified for approximately 22 PCR cycles with a constant-region primer and V-primer adapter. From the reads, TCRdb called clonotypes with MiXCR, one entry per CDR3 protein. The table lists 8,500 to 14,000 distinct CDR3 sequences, about half of them singletons. The receptors derive from a human donor with advanced metastatic prostate, ovarian, gallbladder or colorectal cancer (not recorded which). This table probably holds off-target reads from a library built for another chain.

The V and J genes are TRBV28 and TRBJ2-3, with a weak D call TRBD2 (6 bases). Germline CDR1 MDHEN, CDR2 SYDVKM. CDR3 size: 14 residues. Deletions cut 7 bases from V and 1 base from J, with 12 bases between. The CDR3 DNA follows: TGTGCCAGCATGGCGGGGCAGGGCACAGATACGCAGTATTTT. The encoded protein is CASMAGQGTDTQYF.

There are a few counts of this clonotype. This chain uses TRBV28 with TRBJ2-7; D is uncertain. The CDR3 covers 11 residues. Germline V gene data show CDR1 as MDHEN and CDR2 as SYDVKM. V was clipped by 8 bases and J by 3 bases, with 8 bases between them. The CDR3 bases are TGTGCCAGCTGTTACAACTACGAGCAGTACTTC. Amino acid sequence: CASCYNYEQYF.

The rearrangement links TRBV24-1 to TRBJ1-5, with D possibly matching TRBD1 (5 bases). CDR3 size: 18 residues. Trimming removed 0 bases at V and 0 bases at J, with 14 bases between. Looked up from germline, CDR1 is KGHDR and CDR2 is SFDVKD. The CDR3 reads CATSDLQDRLYSNQPQHF. The CDR3 DNA reads TGTGCCACCAGTGATTTGCAAGACAGATTATATAGCAATCAGCCCCAGCATTTT.

CDR3 sequence: CSASDWGGNEQFF. In nucleotides, the CDR3 is TGCAGTGCCTCGGACTGGGGAGGGAATGAGCAGTTCTTC. V is TRBV20-1 and J is TRBJ2-1; TRBD2 matches 7 bases. Looked up from germline, CDR1 is DFQATT and CDR2 is SNEGSKA (reference sequence). This CDR3 is built from 13 residues. V trimming: 6 bases; J trimming: 7 bases; junction bases outside the gene matches: 9.

The rearrangement uses TRBV4-3 and TRBJ2-2, with 9 positions matching TRBD2. The V and J ends lost 1 base and 7 bases, in that order; junction bases with no gene match: 7. Looked up from germline, CDR1 is LGHNA and CDR2 is YSLEER. This CDR3 contains 16 residues. The CDR3 nucleotides are TGCGCCAGCAGCCAAGCGAGCGGGAGGAGTGACGGGGAGCTGTTTTTT. Translation: CASSQASGRSDGELFF.